This TCR beta chain was sequenced in a study of blood T cell repertoires in COVID-19. Turning to the study itself: Acute and convalescent COVID-19 samples came from the United States, Italy and Spain. T cells, B-cell-depleted T cells, or PBMCs provided the cDNA or gDNA that served as material.

Per the germline V gene, CDR1 is SGDLS and CDR2 is YYNGEE. Trimming left V 3 bases short and J 1 base short, with 17 bases between. The CDR3 has 16 amino acids. As handled by the study authors: The authors estimated nucleated cell counts from reference gene primer amplification. The table came from immunoSEQ multiplex PCR; TCRdb's copy has only in-frame clones and leaves some out. The V and J calls and the clone size are those of that table, but D and trimming were determined from the DNA. The repertoire consists of some 230,000 clones, with around 80% occurring once and the leading ten covering approximately 5.1%.

This clonotype was sampled from a woman between 55 and 75 years old who had recovered from COVID-19. Sequencing was performed on peripheral blood. The chain is built from TRBV9 and TRBJ2-7; the D is unclear. In nucleotides, the CDR3 is TGTGCCAGCAGCGCCGATCCCAGAAGTACGTCCTACGAGCAGTACTTC. Protein product: CASSADPRSTSYEQYF.